The TCR beta chain under discussion was sequenced for a study of monozygotic twins with inflammatory bowel disease (dated by TCRdb to about 2019). The study in broad terms: The full study comprised some 30 monozygotic twin pairs: nine German pairs (four IBD-concordant, five IBD-discordant) and 19 IBD-discordant Danish pairs. The search for disease-associated traits relied mainly on comparing IBD patients with their genetically identical healthy co-twins within discordant pairs. Each individual had, on average, about 151 000 unique TCRalpha sequences and 181 000 unique TCRbeta sequences available for analysis. General findings and caveats noted by the study authors: Differing immunosuppressive treatments among patients may have added background noise and inter-individual variability to the repertoires. Fewer clonotypes were shared with other individuals by IBD patients than by healthy twins, most markedly in patients showing signs of disease activity. TCRbeta repertoire diversity, by inverse Simpson index, was decreased in IBD patients compared with their healthy co-twins. Different T cell subtypes could not be distinguished in the analysis. No difference in repertoire similarity was observed between concordant and discordant twins, possibly owing to limited statistical power. The results gave no support for a single strong signal or clonotype linked to IBD.

Measured from the cysteine to the phenylalanine, the CDR3 is 15 residues long. No DNA is listed. CDR1 and CDR2, looked up from the germline V gene (reference sequence), are DFQATT and SNEGSKA. Comments on this clonotype: Its antigen is unknown.

Preparation of the library involved 5' RACE. For each TCR library, 3,500 to 4,500 ng of total RNA was used. For each sample, cDNA synthesis with SMARTScribe reverse transcriptase was split into eight separate reactions. During cDNA synthesis, template switching introduced unique molecular identifiers that contained a 6-nucleotide sample barcode. Two nested PCRs of roughly 16 and 10 cycles amplified the TCRalpha and TCRbeta cDNA, and bead purification followed each PCR. Before amplification, cDNA was treated with uracil DNA-glycosylase and purified using the QIAquick PCR purification kit. The second PCR added Illumina TruSeq-compatible adapters along with sample-specific barcodes. TapeStation and Qubit were used to check library quality and concentration, and 5 to 5.5 ng of each library was pooled. The pooled libraries were sequenced with 2 x 100 bp reads and custom sequencing primers on an Illumina HiSeq2500 single-index Rapid Run. The original methods were these. PCR and sequencing errors were corrected by UMI-based consensus assembly using MiGEC version 1.2.6. V(D)J alignment, clonotype assembly and CDR3 extraction were performed with MiXCR version 2.1.1. Gene usage, clonotype sharing and MAIT/NKT TCR abundance were normalised by analysing the top 1000, 10 000 and 20 000 clonotypes per sample. After downsampling to 27 000 UMIs, diversity was calculated as the inverse Simpson index using the vegan R package. Paired Mann-Whitney U tests on discordant twin pairs were used, with Benjamini-Hochberg multiple-testing correction. TCRdb reanalyzed the reads, keeping one entry per CDR3 protein sequence and omitting DNA. The V and J calls, along with clone size, are taken from TCRdb and not from the paper's own processing. The sample's table covers approximately 400,000 distinct CDR3 sequences. More than 2% of the sample goes to the ten largest clones.

From each donor, a roughly 2.6 ml peripheral blood sample was collected into PAXgene tubes and stored at -80 degrees C. Total RNA was isolated from whole blood with the PAXgene blood miRNA kit on an automated QIAcube, without T cell sorting. Peripheral blood from monozygotic twin pairs concordant or discordant for inflammatory bowel disease was subjected to deep TCRalpha and TCRbeta repertoire profiling with unique molecular barcoding. For every twin pair, smoking habits were documented, and each individual was categorised as a current, former or never smoker. The sequenced sample was blood. The receptor's source is a human donor with ulcerative colitis or Crohn's disease, or a healthy co-twin of an affected twin (not recorded which). The V gene is TRBV20-1 and the J gene is TRBJ2-7; the D call from TCRdb, TRBD2, cannot be confirmed without DNA. CDR3 protein: CSASPRLAGRYEQYF.